This TCR beta chain derives from a study of blood T cells in healthy people across ages. It was with a sample-barcoded 5' primer and a J-beta primer mix that a second PCR of roughly 7 to 11 cycles was run. One entry per CDR3 protein, called by TCRdb with MiXCR from the 5' RACE reads. The sample lists some 940,000 distinct CDR3 sequences, about 28% occurring once. This clonotype showed up many times. Germline-derived CDR1 and CDR2 are MNHEY and SMNVEV (reference sequence). Trimming took 2 bases from V and 4 from J, leaving 15 bases between them. The length of the CDR3 is 16 residues. The sample also formed part of further work on T cells of mothers and their children.

Sequenced input: blood. This TCR derives from a woman aged 35 to 49 in good health. The chain uses TRBV27 and TRBJ2-1; D perhaps matches TRBD1 (6 bases). In DNA, the CDR3 is TGTGCCAGCAGTTTACCGCCGAACAGGGCGTACAATGAGCAGTTCTTC. Its protein product is CASSLPPNRAYNEQFF.